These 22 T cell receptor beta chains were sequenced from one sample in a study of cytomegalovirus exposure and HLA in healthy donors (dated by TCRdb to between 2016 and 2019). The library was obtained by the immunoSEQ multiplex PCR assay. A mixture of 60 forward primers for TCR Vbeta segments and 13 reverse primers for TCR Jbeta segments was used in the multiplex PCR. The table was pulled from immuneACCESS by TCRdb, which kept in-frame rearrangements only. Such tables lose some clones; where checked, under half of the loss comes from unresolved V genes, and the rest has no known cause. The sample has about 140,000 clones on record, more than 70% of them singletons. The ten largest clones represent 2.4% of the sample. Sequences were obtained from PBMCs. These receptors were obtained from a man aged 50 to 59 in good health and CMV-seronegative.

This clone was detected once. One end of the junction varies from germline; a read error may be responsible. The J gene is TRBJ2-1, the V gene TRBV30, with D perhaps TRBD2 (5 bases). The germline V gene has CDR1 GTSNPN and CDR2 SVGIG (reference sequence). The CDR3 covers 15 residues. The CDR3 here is CAWSLSTSTYHEQFF. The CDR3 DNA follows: TGTGCCTGGAGCCTTTCTACTAGTACCTACCATGAGCAGTTCTTC.

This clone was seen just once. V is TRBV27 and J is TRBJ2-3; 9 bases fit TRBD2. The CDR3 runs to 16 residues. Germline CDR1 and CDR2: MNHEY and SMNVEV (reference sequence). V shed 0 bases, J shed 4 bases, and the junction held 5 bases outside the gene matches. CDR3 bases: TGTGCCAGCAGTTTATCTGCGGGAGGGCAAGCAGATACGCAGTATTTT. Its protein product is CASSLSAGGQADTQYF.

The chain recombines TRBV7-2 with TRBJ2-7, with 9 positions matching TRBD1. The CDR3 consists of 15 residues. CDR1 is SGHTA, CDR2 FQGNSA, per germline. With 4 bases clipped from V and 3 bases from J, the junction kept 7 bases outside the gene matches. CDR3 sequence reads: CASSSRTGAYYEQYF. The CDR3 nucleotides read TGTGCCAGCAGCTCTCGGACAGGGGCTTACTACGAGCAGTACTTC.

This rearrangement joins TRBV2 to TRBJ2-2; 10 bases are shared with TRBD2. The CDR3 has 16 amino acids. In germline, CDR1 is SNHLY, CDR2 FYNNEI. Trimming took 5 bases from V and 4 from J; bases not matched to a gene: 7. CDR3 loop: CASSLLAGVGTGELFF. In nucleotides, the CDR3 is TGTGCCAGCAGTCTTCTAGCGGGAGTGGGCACCGGGGAGCTGTTTTTT.

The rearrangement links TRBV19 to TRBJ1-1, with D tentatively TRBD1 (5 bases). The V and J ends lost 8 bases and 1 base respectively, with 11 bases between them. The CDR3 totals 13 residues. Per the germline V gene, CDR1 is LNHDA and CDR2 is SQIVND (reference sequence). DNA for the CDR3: TGTGCCAGTGGACGAACAGGGAACACTGAAGCTTTCTTT. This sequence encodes CASGRTGNTEAFF.

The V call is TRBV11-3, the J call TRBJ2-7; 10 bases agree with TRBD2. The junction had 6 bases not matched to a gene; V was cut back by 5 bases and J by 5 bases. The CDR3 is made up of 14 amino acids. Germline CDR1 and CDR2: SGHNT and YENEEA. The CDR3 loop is CASSTPSGGHEQYF. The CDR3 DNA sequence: TGTGCCAGCAGCACCCCTAGCGGGGGACACGAGCAGTACTTC.

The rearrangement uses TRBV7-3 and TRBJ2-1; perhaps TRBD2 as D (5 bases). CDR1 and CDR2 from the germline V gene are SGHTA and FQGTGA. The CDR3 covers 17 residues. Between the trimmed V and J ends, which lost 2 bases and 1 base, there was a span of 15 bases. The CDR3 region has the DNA TGTGCCAGCAGCTTATTGGCTGCTCCGGGATCCTACAATGAGCAGTTCTTC. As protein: CASSLLAAPGSYNEQFF. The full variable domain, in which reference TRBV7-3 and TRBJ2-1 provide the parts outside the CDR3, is GAGVSQTPSNKVTEKGKYVELRCDPISGHTALYWYRQSLGQGPEFLIYFQGTGAADDSGLPNDRFFAVRPEGSVSTLKIQRTERGDSAVYLCASSLLAAPGSYNEQFFGPGTRLTVL.

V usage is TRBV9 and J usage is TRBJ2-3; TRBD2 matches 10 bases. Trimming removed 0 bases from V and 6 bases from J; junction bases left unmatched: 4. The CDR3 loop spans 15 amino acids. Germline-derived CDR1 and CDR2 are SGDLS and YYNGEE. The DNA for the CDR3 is TGTGCCAGCAGCGTAGGTAGCGGGAGGACGGATACGCAGTATTTT. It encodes CASSVGSGRTDTQYF.

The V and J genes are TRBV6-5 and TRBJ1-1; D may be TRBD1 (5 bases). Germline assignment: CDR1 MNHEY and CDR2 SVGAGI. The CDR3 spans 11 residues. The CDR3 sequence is CASWGLTEAFF. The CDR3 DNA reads TGTGCGTCTTGGGGACTCACTGAAGCTTTCTTT.

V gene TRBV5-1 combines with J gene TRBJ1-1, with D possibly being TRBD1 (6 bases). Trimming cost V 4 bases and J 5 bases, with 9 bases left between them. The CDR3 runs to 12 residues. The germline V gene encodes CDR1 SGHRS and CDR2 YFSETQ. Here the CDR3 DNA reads TGCGCCAGCAGCCCTGGACAGACTGAAGCTTTCTTT. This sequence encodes CASSPGQTEAFF.

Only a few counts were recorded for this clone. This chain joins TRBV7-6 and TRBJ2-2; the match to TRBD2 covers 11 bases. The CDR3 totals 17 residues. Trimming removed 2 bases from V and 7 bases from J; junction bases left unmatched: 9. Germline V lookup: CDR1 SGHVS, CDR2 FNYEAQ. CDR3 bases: TGTGCCAGCAGCTTAACAACTAGCGGGAGTAGATTCGGGGAGCTGTTTTTT. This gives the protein CASSLTTSGSRFGELFF.

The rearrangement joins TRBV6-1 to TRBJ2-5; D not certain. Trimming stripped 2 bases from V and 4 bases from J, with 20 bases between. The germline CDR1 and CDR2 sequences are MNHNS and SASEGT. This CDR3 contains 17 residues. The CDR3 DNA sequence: TGTGCCAGCAGTGAACATGGCGTGGCAGGTACGAGAGAGACCCAGTACTTC. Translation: CASSEHGVAGTRETQYF.

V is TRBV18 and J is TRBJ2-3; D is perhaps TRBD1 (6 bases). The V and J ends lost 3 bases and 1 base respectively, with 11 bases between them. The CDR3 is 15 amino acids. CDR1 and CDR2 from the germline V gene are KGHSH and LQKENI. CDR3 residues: CASSPQGTRTDTQYF. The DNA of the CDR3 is TGTGCCAGCTCACCCCAGGGGACCCGCACAGATACGCAGTATTTT.

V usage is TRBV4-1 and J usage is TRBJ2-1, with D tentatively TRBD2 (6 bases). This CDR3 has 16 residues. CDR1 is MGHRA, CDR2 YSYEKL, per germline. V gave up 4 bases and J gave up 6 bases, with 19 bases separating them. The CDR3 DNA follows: TGCGCCAGCAGCCGGACGGACGGGGGAACAAGCAATGAGCAGTTCTTC. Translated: CASSRTDGGTSNEQFF.

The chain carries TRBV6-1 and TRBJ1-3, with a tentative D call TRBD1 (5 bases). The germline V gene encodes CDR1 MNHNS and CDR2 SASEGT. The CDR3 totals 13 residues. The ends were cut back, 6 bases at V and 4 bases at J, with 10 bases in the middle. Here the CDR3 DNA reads TGTGCCAGCAGAACCGGGGGAGGAAACACCATATATTTT. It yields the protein CASRTGGGNTIYF.

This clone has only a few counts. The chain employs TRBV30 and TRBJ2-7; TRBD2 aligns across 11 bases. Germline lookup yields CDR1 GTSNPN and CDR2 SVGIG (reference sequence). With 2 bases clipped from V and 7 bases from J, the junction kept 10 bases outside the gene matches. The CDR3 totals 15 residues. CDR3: CAWSKGLAVPKEQYF. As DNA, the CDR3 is TGTGCCTGGAGTAAGGGACTAGCGGTCCCTAAAGAGCAGTACTTC.

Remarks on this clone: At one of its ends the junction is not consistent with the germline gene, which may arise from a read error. The CDR3 spells CASSFRGATNEKPFF. Written as DNA, the CDR3 is TGTGCCAGCAGCTTCCGGGGAGCAACTAATGAAAAACCGTTTTTT. The chain uses TRBV7-6 and TRBJ1-4; unclear D gene. The length of the CDR3 is 15 residues. Looked up from germline, CDR1 is SGHVS and CDR2 is FNYEAQ.

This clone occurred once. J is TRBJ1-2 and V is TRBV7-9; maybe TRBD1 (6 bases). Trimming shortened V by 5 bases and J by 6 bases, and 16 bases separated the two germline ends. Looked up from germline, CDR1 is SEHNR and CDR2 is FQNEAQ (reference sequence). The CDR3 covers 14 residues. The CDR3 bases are TGTGCCAGCAGCACCGTGGAGAACAGGGATGGCTACACCTTC. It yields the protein CASSTVENRDGYTF.

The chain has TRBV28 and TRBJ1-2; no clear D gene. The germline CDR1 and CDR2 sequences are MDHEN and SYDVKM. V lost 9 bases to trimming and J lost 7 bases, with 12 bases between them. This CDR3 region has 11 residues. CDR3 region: CASAIASGYTF. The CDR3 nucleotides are TGTGCCAGTGCTATCGCGAGTGGCTACACCTTC.

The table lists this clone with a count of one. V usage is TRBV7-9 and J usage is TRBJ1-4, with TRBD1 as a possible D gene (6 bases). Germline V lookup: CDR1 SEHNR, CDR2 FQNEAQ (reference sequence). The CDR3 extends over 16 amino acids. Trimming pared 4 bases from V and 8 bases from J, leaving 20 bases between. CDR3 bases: TGTGCCAGCAGCTCACAAACAGGGAGGGGAAGGGAAAAACTGTTTTTT. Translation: CASSSQTGRGREKLFF.

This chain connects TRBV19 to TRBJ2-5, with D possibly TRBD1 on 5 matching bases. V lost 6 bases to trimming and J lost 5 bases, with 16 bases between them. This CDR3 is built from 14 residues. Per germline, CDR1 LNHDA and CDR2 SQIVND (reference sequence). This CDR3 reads CASSRSFKGETQYF. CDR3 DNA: TGTGCCAGTAGCCGATCCTTCAAGGGGGAGACCCAGTACTTC.

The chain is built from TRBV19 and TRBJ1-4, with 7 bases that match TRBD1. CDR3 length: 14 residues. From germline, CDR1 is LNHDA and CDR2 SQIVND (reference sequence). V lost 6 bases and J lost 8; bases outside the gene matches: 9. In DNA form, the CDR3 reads TGTGCCAGTAGAGGGGACAGCTTGTCGGAAAAACTGTTTTTT. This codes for CASRGDSLSEKLFF.